This T cell receptor beta chain stems from a study of cytomegalovirus exposure and HLA in healthy donors. Researchers ran the PCR with 60 Vbeta and 13 Jbeta primers. Method: immunoSEQ multiplex PCR; TCRdb's copy keeps in-frame clones and lacks some. In the table there are 130,000 to 150,000 clones, about 79% of which are singletons. Notes on the study in general: Reported results showed that the classifier diagnosed cytomegalovirus status with high specificity and sensitivity. Through in vitro validation, a few CMV-associated chains were shown to be specific for CMV antigens. According to an earlier analysis, most TCR beta V segments yielded productive rearrangements about 90% or about 30% of the time.

Concerning this clone itself: What it binds is not known.

Trimming stripped 8 bases from V and 8 bases from J, with 18 bases between. Germline lookup yields CDR1 ENHRY and CDR2 SYGVKD. CDR3 length: 13 amino acids. The sequencing input was PBMCs. The chain couples TRBV10-3 to TRBJ1-2, with D unclear. This clonotype was obtained from a man aged 40-55 years in good health and CMV-seropositive. The CDR3 DNA follows: TGTGCCATCCGTAGAGAGGGAATAGGGGGCTACACCTTC. This translates into CAIRREGIGGYTF.